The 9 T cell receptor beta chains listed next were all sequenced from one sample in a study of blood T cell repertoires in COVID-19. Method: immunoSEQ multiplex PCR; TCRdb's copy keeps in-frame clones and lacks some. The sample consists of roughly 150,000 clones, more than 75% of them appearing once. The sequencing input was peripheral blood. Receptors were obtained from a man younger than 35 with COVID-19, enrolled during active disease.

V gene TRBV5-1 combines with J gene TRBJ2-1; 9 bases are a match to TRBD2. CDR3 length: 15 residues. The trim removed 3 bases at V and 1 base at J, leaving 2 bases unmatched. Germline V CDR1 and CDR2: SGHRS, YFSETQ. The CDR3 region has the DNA TGCGCCAGCAGCTCCCTAGCGGGATCCTACAATGAGCAGTTCTTC. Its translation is CASSSLAGSYNEQFF.

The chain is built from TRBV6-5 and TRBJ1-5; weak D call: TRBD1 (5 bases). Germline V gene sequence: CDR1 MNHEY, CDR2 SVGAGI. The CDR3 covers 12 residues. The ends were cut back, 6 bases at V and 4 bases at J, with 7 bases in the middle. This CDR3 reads CASRAGNQPQHF. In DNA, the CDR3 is TGTGCCAGCAGGGCAGGGAATCAGCCCCAGCATTTT.

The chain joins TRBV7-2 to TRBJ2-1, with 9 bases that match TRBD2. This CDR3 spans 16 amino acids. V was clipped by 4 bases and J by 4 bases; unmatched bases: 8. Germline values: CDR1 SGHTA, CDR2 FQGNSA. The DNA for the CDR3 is TGTGCCAGCAGCTCCTATAGCGGGAGCGGGTACAATGAGCAGTTCTTC. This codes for CASSSYSGSGYNEQFF.

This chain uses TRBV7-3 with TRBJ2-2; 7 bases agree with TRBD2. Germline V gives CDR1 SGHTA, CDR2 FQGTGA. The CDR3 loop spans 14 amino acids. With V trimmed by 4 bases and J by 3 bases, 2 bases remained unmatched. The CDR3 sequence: CASSSAGHTGELFF. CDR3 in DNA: TGTGCCAGCAGCTCAGCGGGACACACCGGGGAGCTGTTTTTT.

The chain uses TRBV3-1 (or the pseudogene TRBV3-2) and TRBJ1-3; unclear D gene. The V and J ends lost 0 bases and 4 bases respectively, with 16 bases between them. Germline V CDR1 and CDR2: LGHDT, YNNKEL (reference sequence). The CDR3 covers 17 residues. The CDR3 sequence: CASSQDLLRSFGNTIYF. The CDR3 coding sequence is TGTGCCAGCAGCCAAGATCTTCTGCGGAGTTTCGGAAACACCATATATTTT.

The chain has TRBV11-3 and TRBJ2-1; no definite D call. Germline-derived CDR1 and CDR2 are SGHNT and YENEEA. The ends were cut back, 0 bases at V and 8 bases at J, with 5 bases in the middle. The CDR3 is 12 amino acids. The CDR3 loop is CASSLDVDEQFF. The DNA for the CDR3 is TGTGCCAGCAGCTTAGACGTAGATGAGCAGTTCTTC.

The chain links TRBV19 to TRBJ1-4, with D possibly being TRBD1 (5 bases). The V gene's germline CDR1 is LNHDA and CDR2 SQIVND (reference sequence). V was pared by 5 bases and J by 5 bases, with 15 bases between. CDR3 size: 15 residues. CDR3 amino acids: CASSAPGDLNEKLFF. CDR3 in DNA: TGTGCCAGTAGTGCCCCGGGGGACCTAAATGAAAAACTGTTTTTT.

The CDR3 sequence is CASSHPPDSHRGQFF. The CDR3 DNA follows: TGCGCCAGCAGCCACCCCCCGGACAGTCACCGAGGGCAGTTCTTC. The chain carries TRBV4-1 and TRBJ2-1, with D perhaps matching TRBD1 (6 bases). The CDR3 length is 15 residues. Trimming shortened V by 3 bases and J by 12 bases, and 21 bases separated the two germline ends. Germline CDR1 MGHRA, CDR2 YSYEKL.

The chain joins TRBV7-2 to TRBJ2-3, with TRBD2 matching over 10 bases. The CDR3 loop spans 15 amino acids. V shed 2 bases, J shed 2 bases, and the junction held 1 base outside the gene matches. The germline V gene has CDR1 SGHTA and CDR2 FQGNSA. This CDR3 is CASSLTSGTTDTQYF. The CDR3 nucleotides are TGTGCCAGCAGCTTAACTAGCGGGACCACAGATACGCAGTATTTT.